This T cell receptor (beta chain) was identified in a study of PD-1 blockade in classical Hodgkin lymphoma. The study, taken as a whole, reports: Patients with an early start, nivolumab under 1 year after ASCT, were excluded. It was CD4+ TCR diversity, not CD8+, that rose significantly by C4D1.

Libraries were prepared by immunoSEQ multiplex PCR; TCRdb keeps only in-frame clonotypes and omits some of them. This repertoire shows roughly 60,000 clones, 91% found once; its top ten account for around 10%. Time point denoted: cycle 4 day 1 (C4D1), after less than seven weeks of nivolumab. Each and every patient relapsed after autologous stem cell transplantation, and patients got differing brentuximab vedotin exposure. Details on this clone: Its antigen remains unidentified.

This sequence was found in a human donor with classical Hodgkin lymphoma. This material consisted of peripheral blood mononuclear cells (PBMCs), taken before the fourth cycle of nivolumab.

The CDR3 DNA sequence: TGTGCCAGCAGTTCCGGGGCAAGCAATCAGCCCCAGCATTTT. Translation: CASSSGASNQPQHF. V is TRBV7-9 and J is TRBJ1-5, with D tentatively TRBD1 (5 bases). CDR1 and CDR2 (germline): SEHNR, FQNEAQ (reference sequence). V was trimmed by 6 bases and J by 1 base, leaving 10 bases between them. The CDR3 extends over 14 amino acids.